This T cell receptor (beta chain) was identified in a study of cytomegalovirus exposure and HLA in healthy donors. Study outcomes and limitations: A later analysis showed that HLA-associated TCR beta chains had undergone more clonal expansion than equally common others. Most sequenced TCRs were rare (though some public TCRs occurred in many donors).

Per the germline V gene, CDR1 is MNHEY and CDR2 is SVGAGI. CDR3 length: 15 residues. V was clipped by 2 bases and J by 2 bases, with 9 bases between them. PCR used 60 Vbeta primers and 13 Jbeta primers. Repertoires were generated with immunoSEQ multiplex PCR, while TCRdb's copy carries only in-frame clones and drops some. The sample contains 60,000 to 70,000 clones, around 68% of which appear only once. In the case of this clone: The antigen remains unidentified.

Sampled while nominally healthy, donors likely had unrecorded immune exposures. The sample consisted of PBMCs. The source is a man over 45 in good health and CMV-seropositive. The V call is TRBV6-5, the J call TRBJ1-4, with D unresolved. The CDR3 spells CASSYNGRTNEKLFF. The CDR3 DNA reads TGTGCCAGCAGTTACAACGGGAGGACTAATGAAAAACTGTTTTTT.